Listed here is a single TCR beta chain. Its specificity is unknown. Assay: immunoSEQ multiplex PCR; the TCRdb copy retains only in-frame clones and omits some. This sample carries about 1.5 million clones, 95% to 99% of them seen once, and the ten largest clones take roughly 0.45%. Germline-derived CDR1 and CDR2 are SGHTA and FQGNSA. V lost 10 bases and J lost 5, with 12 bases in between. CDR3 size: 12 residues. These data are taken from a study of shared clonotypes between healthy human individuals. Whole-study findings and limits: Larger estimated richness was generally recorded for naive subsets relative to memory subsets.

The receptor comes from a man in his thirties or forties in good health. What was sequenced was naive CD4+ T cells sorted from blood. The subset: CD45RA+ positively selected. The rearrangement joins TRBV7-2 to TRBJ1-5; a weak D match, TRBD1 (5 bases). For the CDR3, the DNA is TGTGCCACAGGGCGTTTTGATCAGCCCCAGCATTTT. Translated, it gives CATGRFDQPQHF.